This TCR beta chain was documented in a study of tumor and adjacent non-tumor tissue in lung cancer (dated by TCRdb to 2017 to 2018). Background for the entire study: Of the cohort, 12 patients had adenocarcinoma, 2 had squamous cell carcinoma and 1 had small cell lung cancer. The study compared bulk TCRbeta repertoires between lung tumor tissue and matched distant non-tumor lung tissue from 15 lung cancer patients. Sequencing generated a total of 125,075,908 productive TCRbeta reads, averaging around 4.2 million reads per sample. Among the approximately 15 patients, ages ranged from about 31 to 76 years, approximately 10 were men and 5 were women, and disease was TNM stage I to III. TCRbeta CDR3 sequencing was performed on roughly 27 paired specimens, with one tumor sample and one normal lung sample collected per patient. What the study reported, not specific to this receptor: The top 100 clones accounted for a significantly larger cumulative portion of the repertoire in normal lung than in tumor tissue. Younger patients had significantly higher TCR diversity, and higher tumor TCR diversity was associated with shorter overall and disease-free survival. Because peripheral blood was not sequenced, the blood TCRbeta repertoires of the lung cancer patients in the study went unexamined. Neither the sequencing platform nor unique molecular identifiers are named or mentioned anywhere in the methods. Only around 16 patients were in the cohort, and the authors stated that larger samples and more detailed clinical data are needed. Tumor tissue showed significantly higher TCR diversity (inverse Simpson) than normal lung tissue, at roughly 390 vs 170 (P = 0.0075, Mann-Whitney U test).

Bulk unsorted tissue served as the source for RNA extraction, and RNA quality was assessed using a NanoDrop ND-1000 and an Agilent 2100. Donors were newly diagnosed lung cancer patients admitted for thoracic surgery in China between August and November 2014, without prior chemotherapy. The study excluded patients who had received radiotherapy or chemotherapy before or who had another cancer at the same time. Pieces of surgical tissue measuring 1-2 cm3 were kept in RNAlater solution and held at -80 degrees C until needed. To prepare the library, multiplex PCR was applied. The instrument was an Illumina HiSeq 2500. TCRbeta libraries were constructed through three rounds of nested PCR with primers (Table S4) according to protocols modified from ARM-PCR. PCR products of 200-500 bp were gel-excised and purified with the QIAquick gel extraction kit before sequencing. The authors' analysis ran thus. Reads were cleaned with Trimmomatic, merged with FLASH into complete CDR3 sequences, and assigned to V(D)J germline segments with MiTCR. Clonal diversity was calculated as the inverse Simpson's index using VDJtools. Productive reads were defined as in-frame sequences without a premature stop codon. The public reads were run again by TCRdb, first through fastp at Q25 and then through MiXCR, and only productive beta chains were kept. Here each entry gathers all rows of one CDR3 protein and keeps the most common genes and DNA. The V and J calls shown here were made by TCRdb, not taken from the authors' results. In this sample the table shows tens of thousands of distinct CDR3 sequences, 77% of which occur a single time. Of the sample, approximately 12% is held by the ten largest clones.

Note on this clonotype: The antigen it binds to is not known. No base quality information exists; no much larger clone differs at one position.

Input material: lung tumor tissue. The receptor comes from a woman in her 50s with non-small cell lung cancer.

The CDR3 region has the sequence CASSYSREQREDEQYF. The base sequence is TGTGCCAGCAGCTATTCCAGGGAGCAGCGGGAGGACGAGCAGTACTTC. The chain is encoded by TRBV11-1 joined to TRBJ2-7, with 9 middle bases fitting TRBD2. There are 16 amino acids in the CDR3, from cysteine to phenylalanine inclusive. Just CDR3 DNA is preserved here, 48 bases in frame from base 1. Germline trimming amounts to 4 bases on V and 5 bases on J, with 12 as the count of junction bases outside the gene matches. The germline V gene (reference sequence) supplies CDR1 SGHAT and CDR2 FQDESV.